The source of this T cell receptor (beta chain) is a study of T cell responses to AZD1222 COVID-19 vaccine. Findings and caveats of the study: Regions left unmutated in variants are reportedly the target of nearly half of spike-specific TCRs. Once two AZD1222 doses were given, Spike-specific TCR breadth and depth went up.

Clones were read by immunoSEQ multiplex PCR, and TCRdb kept only the in-frame ones, dropping some. The table shows roughly 120,000 clones, with around 90% occurring only once. The CDR3 has 15 amino acids. Germline CDR1 reads MDHEN; CDR2 reads SYDVKM. With V trimmed by 5 bases and J by 4 bases, 10 bases remained unmatched. The table lists this clone with a count of one. The antigen is not known. The V call is TRBV28, the J call TRBJ2-5; the match to TRBD2 covers 7 bases. The TCR was taken from an adult in good health. The material sequenced was peripheral blood, taken on day 0 of AZD1222 vaccination. CDR3 loop: CASSTPGGSGETQYF. The CDR3 DNA sequence: TGTGCCAGCAGTACACCAGGCGGGAGCGGAGAGACCCAGTACTTC.